The 17 T cell receptor beta chains reported below all come from one sample, sequenced in a study of blood T cell repertoires in COVID-19. Here immunoSEQ multiplex PCR was the method, and the copy in TCRdb shows in-frame clones only, minus some. The table shows about 380,000 clones, with 89% occurring only once. The specimen was peripheral blood. The receptors stem from a man aged 40-55 years with acute or convalescent COVID-19.

CDR3 nucleotides: TGTGCCAGCAGTTCCGCCGGGACAGGGAACACTGAAGCTTTCTTT. Its translation: CASSSAGTGNTEAFF. The chain couples TRBV5-4 to TRBJ1-1; 8 nucleotides match TRBD1. After removal of 5 bases from V and 1 base from J, the junction contained 7 bases not matched to a gene. CDR1 SGHNT and CDR2 YYREEE come from the germline V gene (reference sequence). The CDR3 runs to 15 residues. The complete variable domain, with remaining parts taken from reference TRBV5-4 and TRBJ1-1, reads ETGVTQSPTHLIKTRGQQVTLRCSSQSGHNTVSWYQQALGQGPQFIFQYYREEENGRGNFPPRFSGLQFPNYSSELNVNALELDDSALYLCASSSAGTGNTEAFFGQGTRLTVV.

J is TRBJ2-1 and V is TRBV5-1, with D possibly TRBD2 on 5 matching bases. With 1 base removed from V and 3 bases from J, the gap between germline ends came to 11 bases. Germline CDR1 reads SGHRS; CDR2 reads YFSETQ. The CDR3 contains 15 residues. The CDR3 reads CASSLHSGNYNEQFF. The CDR3 DNA is TGCGCCAGCAGCTTGCATTCGGGGAACTACAATGAGCAGTTCTTC.

The rearrangement links TRBV5-6 to TRBJ2-2; 10 bases align to TRBD1. The CDR3 length is 16 residues. Germline CDR1 reads SGHDT; CDR2 reads YYEEEE. V lost 4 bases to trimming and J lost 4 bases; unmatched junction nucleotides: 7. CDR3: CASSPGTGVITGELFF. The CDR3 nucleotides are TGTGCCAGCAGCCCCGGGACAGGGGTTATCACCGGGGAGCTGTTTTTT.

J is TRBJ1-2 and V is TRBV6-5, with TRBD1 identical over 8 bases. V shed 7 bases, J shed 7 bases, and the junction held 11 bases outside the gene matches. This CDR3 contains 14 residues. Germline assignment: CDR1 MNHEY and CDR2 SVGAGI. CDR3: CASKEDRDSSGYTF. CDR3 nucleotides: TGTGCCAGCAAGGAGGACAGGGATTCTTCTGGCTACACCTTC.

This clone has only a few counts. The genes are TRBV28 and TRBJ1-6; 7 nucleotides match TRBD1. This CDR3 has 13 amino acids. Germline CDR1 reads MDHEN; CDR2 reads SYDVKM. The ends lost 5 bases at V and 9 bases at J; junction bases unmatched: 4. The CDR3 bases are TGTGCCAGCAGTGAAGGGGGCCTTTCACCCCTCCACTTT. Translation: CASSEGGLSPLHF. The whole variable domain, remainder taken from reference TRBV28 and TRBJ1-6, is DVKVTQSSRYLVKRTGEKVFLECVQDMDHENMFWYRQDPGLGLRLIYFSYDVKMKEKGDIPEGYSVSREKKERFSLILESASTNQTSMYLCASSEGGLSPLHFGNGTRLTVT.

V gene TRBV6-5 combines with J gene TRBJ2-1; perhaps TRBD2 as D (5 bases). Trimming stripped 10 bases from V and 4 bases from J, with 14 bases between. Germline lookup yields CDR1 MNHEY and CDR2 SVGAGI. The CDR3 runs to 13 residues. CDR3 nucleotide sequence: TGTGCCACCGAGCGGACCGGATACAATGAGCAGTTCTTC. Residues: CATERTGYNEQFF.

This clone was counted at least ten times. This chain links TRBV27 with TRBJ1-2, with 10 bases matching TRBD1. CDR3 length: 16 amino acids. Germline V CDR1 and CDR2: MNHEY, SMNVEV (reference sequence). V lost 5 bases and J lost 8; bases outside the gene matches: 14. The CDR3 bases are TGTGCCAGCAGTCAAAGGGGGACAGGGGCGATTGGCGGCTACACCTTC. Protein product: CASSQRGTGAIGGYTF.

With respect to this clone: The sample holds other DNA sequences that translate to the same CDR3. This chain joins TRBV3-1 (or the pseudogene TRBV3-2) and TRBJ1-6; maybe TRBD1 (6 bases). V was cut by 2 bases and J by 7 bases, with 18 bases left in between. This CDR3 has 17 residues. From germline, CDR1 is LGHDT and CDR2 YNNKEL (reference sequence). CDR3 residues: CASSQHRAHSTNSPLHF. CDR3 in DNA: TGTGCCAGCAGCCAACACAGGGCGCACTCCACGAATTCACCCCTCCACTTT.

The V call is TRBV24-1, the J call TRBJ2-7; maybe TRBD1 (5 bases). The CDR3 contains 14 residues. CDR1 KGHDR and CDR2 SFDVKD come from the germline V gene. Trimming took off 2 bases at V and 6 bases at J, with 13 bases between the two ends. The CDR3 spells CATSDCRALFEQYF. The CDR3 DNA sequence: TGTGCCACCAGTGATTGCAGGGCCCTCTTCGAGCAGTACTTC.

The rearrangement links TRBV6-1 to TRBJ2-2, with a possible D match to TRBD2 (5 bases). The CDR3 spans 15 residues. Trimming left V 2 bases short and J 2 bases short, with 9 bases between. CDR1 is MNHNS, CDR2 SASEGT, per germline. The CDR3 nucleotides are TGTGCCAGCAGTGAACGGACTCGTAACACCGGGGAGCTGTTTTTT. Its protein is CASSERTRNTGELFF.

V and J are TRBV11-3 and TRBJ1-1; tentatively, D is TRBD1 (5 bases). The V and J ends lost 4 bases and 0 bases respectively, with 9 bases between them. The V gene's germline CDR1 is SGHNT and CDR2 YENEEA. CDR3 length equals 14 residues. As DNA, the CDR3 is TGTGCCAGCAGCTCCAGACAGCTGAACACTGAAGCTTTCTTT. Encoded protein: CASSSRQLNTEAFF.

The V call is TRBV18, the J call TRBJ1-1; D not resolved. The CDR3 length is 13 residues. V was cut by 3 bases and J by 1 base, with 6 bases left in between. The germline gives CDR1 KGHSH, CDR2 LQKENI. The chain's CDR3 is CASSPQKNTEAFF. As DNA, the CDR3 is TGTGCCAGCTCACCCCAAAAGAACACTGAAGCTTTCTTT.

The genes are TRBV9 and TRBJ2-3; TRBD2 agrees at 12 bases. Germline CDR1 and CDR2: SGDLS and YYNGEE. The CDR3 consists of 16 residues. J lost 3 bases, V lost 4 bases, and 6 bases had no gene match. The DNA of the CDR3 is TGTGCCAGCAGCTTGGACCTAGCGGGGGGGACAGATACGCAGTATTTT. This translates into CASSLDLAGGTDTQYF. The variable domain in full, completed from reference TRBV9 and TRBJ2-3, reads DSGVTQTPKHLITATGQRVTLRCSPRSGDLSVYWYQQSLDQGLQFLIQYYNGEERAKGNILERFSAQQFPDLHSELNLSSLELGDSALYFCASSLDLAGGTDTQYFGPGTRLTVL.

V and J are TRBV11-2 and TRBJ2-1; 10 bases match TRBD2. Per the germline V gene, CDR1 is SGHAT and CDR2 is FQNNGV. The CDR3 covers 18 residues. Germline trimming cut 5 bases from V and 4 bases from J; bases unmatched to any gene: 14. DNA of the CDR3: TGTGCCAGCAGCCATAATAGGGGGGGACTAGCGCAATACAATGAGCAGTTCTTC. It codes for CASSHNRGGLAQYNEQFF.

The chain's CDR3 is CASSLYRDRGDQPQHF. The CDR3 bases are TGTGCCAGTAGTTTATACCGGGACAGGGGGGATCAGCCCCAGCATTTT. The chain links TRBV19 to TRBJ1-5; TRBD1 matches at 11 bases. V gave up 5 bases and J gave up 5 bases; unmatched junction bases: 8. Germline CDR1 is LNHDA and CDR2 is SQIVND (reference sequence). This CDR3 has 16 amino acids. The complete variable domain, with remaining parts taken from reference TRBV19 and TRBJ1-5, reads DGGITQSPKYLFRKEGQNVTLSCEQNLNHDAMYWYRQDPGQGLRLIYYSQIVNDFQKGDIAEGYSVSREKKESFPLTVTSAQKNPTAFYLCASSLYRDRGDQPQHFGDGTRLSIL.

The chain is built from TRBV5-6 and TRBJ2-7; D may be TRBD1 (6 bases). V lost 4 bases, J lost 5 bases, and 13 bases lay in between. The CDR3 is made up of 13 amino acids. CDR1 and CDR2 (germline): SGHDT, YYEEEE. The CDR3 reads CASSQNNRDEQYF. In nucleotides, the CDR3 is TGTGCCAGCAGCCAGAATAACAGGGACGAGCAGTACTTC.

The CDR3 loop reads CASSIGGLAGGTDTQYF. The DNA for the CDR3 is TGTGCCAGTAGTATTGGGGGACTAGCGGGAGGCACAGATACGCAGTATTTT. The chain combines TRBV19 with TRBJ2-3, with 14 bases lining up with TRBD2. CDR3 length: 17 amino acids. The V and J ends lost 3 bases and 1 base, in that order; junction bases with no gene match: 3. The germline V gene encodes CDR1 LNHDA and CDR2 SQIVND (reference sequence). Supplemented by reference TRBV19 and TRBJ2-3, the full variable domain reads DGGITQSPKYLFRKEGQNVTLSCEQNLNHDAMYWYRQDPGQGLRLIYYSQIVNDFQKGDIAEGYSVSREKKESFPLTVTSAQKNPTAFYLCASSIGGLAGGTDTQYFGPGTRLTVL.